These T cell receptor beta chains were read from a single sample in a study of response to subunit inactivated influenza vaccine. From the RT-PCR reads, TCRdb called clonotypes with MiXCR, one entry per CDR3 protein. The sample consists of over 650,000 distinct CDR3 sequences, roughly 18% of them appearing once. Here the sequenced sample was PBMCs from blood, taken more than 4 days after vaccination. Receptors were obtained from a man between 45 and 60 years old who received an inactivated influenza vaccine. Both conserved end residues are part of each CDR3. The order of the fields is clone size, V gene, J gene, D gene, CDR3 protein, CDR3 DNA. The D gene is left open where the match is weak. Size values are once, few and many counts, or a class for expanded clones, and some rows have none.

>.|TRBV7-9|TRBJ1-1|.
CASGKDNTEAFF
TGTGCCAGCGGCAAAGATAACACTGAAGCTTTCTTT
>few|TRBV5-5|TRBJ1-2|.
CASSGNPNYGYTF
TGTGCCAGCAGCGGCAATCCTAACTATGGCTACACCTTC
>.|TRBV28|TRBJ2-7|.
CASSHMNEQYF
TGTGCCAGCAGCCACATGAACGAGCAGTACTTC
>few|TRBV7-8|TRBJ2-1|.
CASSLTRPPTYNEQFF
TGTGCCAGCAGCTTAACCCGGCCGCCCACCTACAATGAGCAGTTCTTC
>many|TRBV20-1|TRBJ2-2|.
CSAPRGTNTGELFF
TGCAGTGCTCCCCGGGGGACGAACACCGGGGAGCTGTTTTTT
>few|TRBV27|TRBJ2-1|TRBD2
CASSRTSRYNEQFF
TGTGCCAGTTCCAGGACTAGCAGGTACAATGAGCAGTTCTTC
>.|TRBV3-1|TRBJ2-3|.
CASSQDRNTQYF
TGTGCCAGCAGCCAAGATCGGAATACGCAGTATTTT
>.|TRBV4-3|TRBJ2-7|TRBD2
CASSQAGGLALYEQYF
TGCGCCAGCAGCCAGGCCGGGGGACTAGCTTTATACGAGCAGTACTTC
>.|TRBV20-1|TRBJ2-7|TRBD2
CSARVTSGPYEQYF
TGCAGTGCTAGAGTGACTAGCGGACCCTACGAGCAGTACTTC
>.|TRBV20-1|TRBJ2-5|TRBD2
CSATSGGAVETQYF
TGCAGTGCAACTAGCGGGGGGGCAGTTGAGACCCAGTACTTC
>.|TRBV20-1|TRBJ1-6|.
CSATEITGHLNSPLHF
TGCAGTGCTACGGAGATTACGGGACACCTTAATTCACCCCTCCACTTT
>few|TRBV20-1|TRBJ1-6|TRBD1
CSAGETGGGYSPLHF
TGCAGTGCTGGGGAGACAGGGGGTGGGTATTCACCCCTCCACTTT
>.|TRBV20-1|TRBJ2-3|TRBD2
CSARDPTSGGARDTQYF
TGCAGTGCTAGAGATCCGACTAGCGGGGGGGCTAGGGATACGCAGTATTTT
>.|TRBV5-1|TRBJ2-2|TRBD2
CASSPAGTKTGELFF
TGCGCCAGCAGCCCGGCCGGGACTAAAACCGGGGAGCTGTTTTTT
>few|TRBV20-1|TRBJ1-5|TRBD1
CSARGSTGGNQPQHF
TGCAGTGCTAGAGGCTCGACAGGGGGCAATCAGCCCCAGCATTTT
>.|TRBV29-1|TRBJ2-1|.
CSVRPRAYNEQFF
TGCAGCGTTCGCCCCCGAGCTTACAATGAGCAGTTCTTC
>.|TRBV6-2/TRBV6-3|TRBJ2-5|.
CASSYDFERGYSQETQYF
TGTGCCAGCAGTTACGATTTCGAGAGGGGGTATTCCCAAGAGACCCAGTACTTC
>many|TRBV4-3|TRBJ2-7|.
CASSQDTGLLSYEQYF
TGCGCCAGCAGCCAAGACACGGGACTGCTCTCCTACGAGCAGTACTTC
>.|TRBV6-1|TRBJ1-2|TRBD1
CASSEGQGIDDGYTF
TGTGCCAGCAGTGAAGGACAGGGGATAGACGATGGCTACACCTTC
>.|TRBV5-1|TRBJ2-3|.
CASSLASGSGTDTQYF
TGCGCCAGCAGCTTGGCCTCGGGTTCTGGCACAGATACGCAGTATTTT
>.|TRBV4-2|TRBJ2-5|.
CASSLGSLVETQYF
TGTGCCAGCAGCCTCGGGTCCCTCGTGGAGACCCAGTACTTC
>few|TRBV7-8|TRBJ2-5|TRBD1
CASSLDRLKETQYF
TGTGCCAGCAGCTTGGACAGGTTGAAAGAGACCCAGTACTTC
>.|TRBV10-3|TRBJ2-7|.
CAISLGSVVDEQYF
TGTGCCATCAGCCTGGGTAGCGTCGTAGACGAGCAGTACTTC
>few|TRBV11-3|TRBJ1-1|.
CASSFAGIYTEAFF
TGTGCCAGCAGCTTCGCAGGAATCTACACTGAAGCTTTCTTT
>.|TRBV7-8|TRBJ2-2|.
CASSSRGMNTGELFF
TGTGCCAGCAGCTCTAGAGGAATGAACACCGGGGAGCTGTTTTTT
>many|TRBV6-1|TRBJ2-7|.
CASRGTSYEQYF
TGTGCCAGCAGGGGCACCTCCTACGAGCAGTACTTC
>.|TRBV7-3|TRBJ2-3|.
CASSLERTFGTDTQYF
TGTGCCAGCAGCTTAGAACGGACCTTTGGCACAGATACGCAGTATTTT
>few|TRBV6-1|TRBJ1-2|.
CASSEGAGVYGYTF
TGTGCCAGCAGTGAAGGGGCGGGGGTCTATGGCTACACCTTC
>few|TRBV10-2|TRBJ2-3|TRBD2
CASNGASGGTTQYF
TGCGCCAGCAATGGGGCGAGCGGGGGGACGACGCAGTATTTT
>.|TRBV2|TRBJ1-4|.
CASSKKEAEKLFF
TGTGCCAGCAGTAAGAAGGAAGCTGAAAAACTGTTTTTT
>few|TRBV11-2|TRBJ2-5|TRBD2
CASRGTSGGNQETQYF
TGTGCCAGCAGAGGGACTAGCGGGGGGAACCAAGAGACCCAGTACTTC
>many|TRBV20-1|TRBJ2-7|.
CSVRKNEQYF
TGCAGTGTTAGAAAGAACGAGCAGTACTTC
>few|TRBV6-5|TRBJ2-5|TRBD1
CASSSWTGGATETQYF
TGTGCCAGCAGTTCATGGACAGGGGGCGCAACAGAGACCCAGTACTTC
>.|TRBV20-1|TRBJ1-1|.
CSAARLGVNTEAFF
TGCAGTGCGGCTCGGTTGGGGGTGAACACTGAAGCTTTCTTT
>.|TRBV9|TRBJ2-1|TRBD2
CASSVAPIAGDVSYEQFF
TGTGCCAGCAGCGTAGCCCCCATAGCGGGAGATGTTTCCTATGAGCAGTTCTTC
>.|TRBV4-3|TRBJ2-5|.
CASSQDSGREKETQYF
TGCGCCAGCAGCCAAGACTCCGGCAGGGAAAAAGAGACCCAGTACTTC
>.|TRBV7-2|TRBJ1-4|.
CASSFISGGEKLFF
TGTGCCAGCAGTTTTATCTCGGGGGGAGAAAAACTGTTTTTT
>many|TRBV4-2|TRBJ2-1|TRBD2
CASSQEAGGGRFNEQFF
TGTGCCAGCAGCCAAGAAGCGGGAGGAGGCCGGTTCAATGAGCAGTTCTTC
>.|TRBV20-1|TRBJ2-5|.
CSARAISDQETQYF
TGCAGTGCTAGAGCGATTAGCGACCAAGAGACCCAGTACTTC
>many|TRBV29-1|TRBJ2-7|TRBD2
CSVETGGPYEQYF
TGCAGCGTTGAAACGGGAGGACCCTACGAGCAGTACTTC
>.|TRBV4-3|TRBJ2-2|TRBD2
CASSHSGLAGGTGELFF
TGCGCCAGCAGCCATTCGGGACTAGCGGGAGGGACCGGGGAGCTGTTTTTT
>once|TRBV14|TRBJ1-2|.
CASSQDYNLANYGYTF
TGTGCCAGCAGCCAAGATTACAACCTGGCCAACTATGGCTACACCTTC
>.|TRBV29-1|TRBJ1-1|TRBD1
CSYSGQLNTEAFF
TGCAGCTACTCGGGACAGTTGAACACTGAAGCTTTCTTT
>few|TRBV6-2/TRBV6-3|TRBJ2-7|.
CASSYTRGEQYF
TGTGCCAGCAGTTACACGAGGGGCGAGCAGTACTTC
>.|TRBV24-1|TRBJ2-2|TRBD2
CATSKTSGNTGELFF
TGTGCCACCAGTAAAACTAGCGGGAACACCGGGGAGCTGTTTTTT
>many|TRBV12-3/TRBV12-4|TRBJ2-2|.
CASSLYSGELFF
TGTGCCAGCAGTTTATACAGCGGGGAGCTGTTTTTT
>.|TRBV20-1|TRBJ2-7|TRBD1
CSASADRDYEQYF
TGCAGTGCTAGTGCCGACAGGGACTACGAGCAGTACTTC
>.|TRBV10-3|TRBJ2-2|.
CAISESTSTGELFF
TGTGCCATCAGTGAGTCCACGAGTACCGGGGAGCTGTTTTTT
>many|TRBV20-1|TRBJ2-1|TRBD1
CSAREQGSFGNEQFF
TGCAGTGCTAGAGAACAGGGGTCCTTTGGCAATGAGCAGTTCTTC
>.|TRBV15|TRBJ2-7|TRBD2
CATSSGTSGGYYEQYF
TGTGCCACCAGCTCAGGGACTAGCGGGGGATACTACGAGCAGTACTTC
>few|TRBV6-5|TRBJ1-1|.
CASSYDSGTVSEAFF
TGTGCCAGCAGTTACGATTCCGGGACCGTATCTGAAGCTTTCTTT
>few|TRBV27|TRBJ2-1|TRBD2
CASSLWASGTYNEQFF
TGTGCCAGCAGTTTATGGGCTAGCGGGACCTACAATGAGCAGTTCTTC
>.|TRBV29-1|TRBJ2-7|TRBD1
CSVEGGGTASYEQYF
TGCAGCGTTGAAGGTGGTGGGACAGCCTCCTACGAGCAGTACTTC
>.|TRBV12-3/TRBV12-4|TRBJ2-6|.
CASSLRESGANVLTF
TGTGCCAGCAGTTTAAGAGAATCTGGGGCCAACGTCCTGACTTTC
>.|TRBV29-1|TRBJ2-1|.
CSVELFDVSSYNEQFF
TGCAGCGTTGAACTCTTCGACGTGAGCTCCTACAATGAGCAGTTCTTC